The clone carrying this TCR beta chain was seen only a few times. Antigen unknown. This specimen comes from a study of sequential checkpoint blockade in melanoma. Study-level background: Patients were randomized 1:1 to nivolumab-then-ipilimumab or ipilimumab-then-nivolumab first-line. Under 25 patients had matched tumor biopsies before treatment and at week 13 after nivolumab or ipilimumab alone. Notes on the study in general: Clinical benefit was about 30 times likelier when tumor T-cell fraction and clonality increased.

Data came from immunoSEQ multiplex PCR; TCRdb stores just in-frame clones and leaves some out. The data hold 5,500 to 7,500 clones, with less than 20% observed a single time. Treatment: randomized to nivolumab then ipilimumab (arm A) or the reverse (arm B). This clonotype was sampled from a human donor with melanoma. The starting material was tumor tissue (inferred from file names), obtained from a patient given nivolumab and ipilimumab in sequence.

The CDR3 bases are TGTGCCAGCACCGGACAGGGAAGTGGCTATGGCTACACCTTC. It is translated as CASTGQGSGYGYTF. The chain carries TRBV6-8 and TRBJ1-2, with 8 bases that match TRBD1. The length of the CDR3 is 14 residues. V lost 7 bases, J lost 4 bases, and 8 bases stayed unmatched. Germline CDR1 reads MNHGY; CDR2 reads SAAAGT.